This is a list of T cell receptor beta chains from one sample in a study of blood T cells in healthy people across ages. TCRdb independently ran MiXCR on the 5' RACE reads; one entry per CDR3 protein. The table has around 800,000 distinct CDR3 sequences, under 45% seen once. The specimen was blood. The receptors originated from a man aged 60-69 years in good health. CDR3s include the opening cysteine and the closing phenylalanine or tryptophan. The D gene is left open where the match is weak. Size values are once, few and many counts, or a class for expanded clones, and some rows have none.

j_call | v_call | clone_size | d_call | cdr3_aa | cdr3_nt
TRBJ2-4 | TRBV6-1 | - | TRBD2 | CPSSDVVREGNIQYF | TGTCCCAGCAGTGATGTTGTCAGGGAGGGAAACATTCAGTACTTC
TRBJ2-5 | TRBV6-2/TRBV6-3 | - | - | CASTTGLETQYF | TGTGCCAGCACCACAGGGTTGGAGACCCAGTACTTC
TRBJ1-4 | TRBV10-3 | - | - | CAISDMDTTTNEKLFF | TGTGCCATCAGTGATATGGACACAACAACTAATGAAAAACTGTTTTTT
TRBJ1-2 | TRBV6-2/TRBV6-3 | - | - | CASRRDGAYGYTF | TGTGCCAGCAGGAGAGATGGGGCTTATGGCTACACCTTC
TRBJ2-5 | TRBV20-1 | few | TRBD2 | CSARPSGGRETQYF | TGCAGTGCTAGACCTAGCGGGGGCCGAGAGACCCAGTACTTC
TRBJ2-7 | TRBV7-2 | many | TRBD1 | CASSPKTGAEQYF | TGTGCCAGCAGCCCTAAGACAGGGGCCGAGCAGTACTTC
TRBJ2-1 | TRBV7-2 | few | TRBD2 | CASSLLGGGAWEQFF | TGTGCCAGCAGCTTATTGGGCGGGGGGGCCTGGGAGCAGTTCTTC
TRBJ1-4 | TRBV20-1 | - | TRBD1 | CSASGTGDEKLFF | TGCAGTGCTAGCGGGACAGGGGATGAAAAACTGTTTTTT
TRBJ2-7 | TRBV7-2 | - | - | CASSRSGTNSYEQYF | TGTGCCAGCAGCCGGTCCGGGACAAACTCCTACGAGCAGTACTTC
TRBJ2-2 | TRBV7-9 | - | - | CASSQVEVGELFF | TGTGCCAGCAGCCAGGTGGAGGTCGGGGAGCTGTTTTTT
TRBJ1-2 | TRBV7-9 | - | - | CASSPGGYYGYTF | TGTGCCAGCAGCCCTGGGGGGTACTATGGCTACACCTTC
TRBJ2-5 | TRBV7-2 | few | TRBD1 | CASSYQRDRAGKETQYF | TGTGCCAGCAGCTATCAAAGGGACAGGGCAGGGAAAGAGACCCAGTACTTC
TRBJ2-1 | TRBV7-9 | - | - | CASSLSQGTYNEQFF | TGTGCCAGCAGCTTATCGCAGGGTACCTACAATGAGCAGTTCTTC
TRBJ2-4 | TRBV4-1 | - | - | CASSQDEQSPRYF | TGCGCCAGCAGCCAAGATGAGCAGTCCCCTCGGTACTTC
TRBJ2-7 | TRBV28 | - | - | CASSLRARSSYGQYF | TGTGCCAGCAGTTTACGTGCCAGGAGCTCCTACGGGCAGTACTTC
TRBJ2-1 | TRBV5-1 | few | - | CASSFAGGGNEQFF | TGCGCCAGCAGCTTTGCTGGGGGAGGCAATGAGCAGTTCTTC
TRBJ2-7 | TRBV6-6 | - | - | CASSYSEGGGYEQYF | TGTGCCAGCAGTTACTCGGAGGGGGGGGGTTACGAGCAGTACTTC
TRBJ2-7 | TRBV4-1 | - | - | CASSQFPETYEQYF | TGCGCCAGCAGCCAATTTCCTGAGACCTACGAGCAGTACTTC
TRBJ2-7 | TRBV7-9 | - | - | CASSLPTTSYEQYF | TGTGCCAGCAGCTTACCGACTACCTCCTACGAGCAGTACTTC
TRBJ2-3 | TRBV27 | - | TRBD2 | CASNTGGGPSTDTQYF | TGTGCCAGCAATACGGGCGGGGGGCCTAGCACAGATACGCAGTATTTT
TRBJ1-6 | TRBV6-5 | few | TRBD1 | CASTVQGAPLHF | TGTGCCAGCACGGTACAGGGGGCACCCCTCCACTTT
TRBJ2-7 | TRBV12-3/TRBV12-4 | - | - | CASSLVNRAGEQYF | TGTGCCAGCAGTTTGGTCAATAGGGCCGGGGAGCAGTACTTC
TRBJ2-3 | TRBV7-2 | - | - | CASSSGVGWDTQYF | TGTGCCAGCAGCTCGGGCGTGGGGTGGGATACGCAGTATTTT
TRBJ2-7 | TRBV12-3/TRBV12-4 | many | TRBD1 | CASTIITGGAYEQYF | TGTGCCAGCACTATAATCACAGGGGGAGCCTACGAGCAGTACTTC
TRBJ1-5 | TRBV20-1 | few | TRBD1 | CSAQDDDRGNQPQHF | TGCAGTGCCCAAGACGACGACAGGGGTAATCAGCCCCAGCATTTT
TRBJ2-5 | TRBV6-5 | - | - | CASSYSFNQETQYF | TGTGCCAGCAGTTACTCATTCAACCAAGAGACCCAGTACTTC
TRBJ2-1 | TRBV12-3/TRBV12-4 | - | TRBD2 | CASRVLGGAYNEQFF | TGTGCCAGCAGGGTACTGGGGGGGGCCTACAATGAGCAGTTCTTC
TRBJ2-4 | TRBV12-3/TRBV12-4 | - | TRBD1 | CASSGGQGYGQYF | TGTGCCAGCAGTGGGGGACAGGGCTATGGGCAGTACTTC
TRBJ1-6 | TRBV5-5 | - | TRBD1 | CASSLSRDRGNSPLHF | TGTGCCAGCAGCTTGTCCAGGGACAGGGGGAATTCACCCCTCCACTTT
TRBJ2-1 | TRBV10-3 | - | TRBD2 | CAISGEAGAVYNERFF | TGTGCCATCAGTGGGGAAGCGGGGGCCGTCTACAATGAGCGGTTCTTC
TRBJ2-7 | TRBV27 | many | - | CASQSRAGTYEQYF | TGTGCCAGCCAGAGTCGGGCAGGAACCTACGAGCAGTACTTC
TRBJ2-7 | TRBV27 | - | TRBD2 | CASSLLGGDYEQYF | TGTGCCAGCAGTTTATTGGGGGGGGACTACGAGCAGTACTTC